Each of the 10 T cell receptor beta chains below was sequenced from the same sample in a study of identical twins. TCRdb independently ran MiXCR on the 5' RACE reads; one entry per CDR3 protein. The sample has about 290,000 distinct CDR3 sequences, roughly 9% seen once. This sample was also put to use in a study of yellow fever vaccine responses in identical twins.

The sequenced sample was CD8+ T cells sorted from blood. The source is a woman between 18 and 29 years old in good health.

This clonotype appeared many times. The chain has TRBV6-4 and TRBJ2-3; 10 nucleotides agree with TRBD2. The V gene's germline CDR1 is MRHNA and CDR2 SNTAGT. This CDR3 is 14 amino acids long. V shed 5 bases and J 2 bases; nucleotides not matched to a gene: 1. CDR3 protein: CASSSGGATDTQYF. CDR3 coding DNA: TGTGCCAGCAGTAGCGGGGGGGCCACAGATACGCAGTATTTT.

This clonotype has a handful of counts. An end of the junction does not agree with germline; a read error may underlie this. This chain joins TRBV7-9 and TRBJ2-1, with D possibly matching TRBD2 (5 bases). CDR1 is SEHNR, CDR2 FQNEAQ, per germline (reference sequence). This CDR3 comprises 14 residues. The CDR3 region is CASSWQDSPASMLF. The CDR3 nucleotides read TGTGCCAGCAGCTGGCAGGACTCCCCGGCGAGTATGCTCTTC.

The V gene is TRBV25-1, the J gene TRBJ2-1; D remains unclear. V lost 6 bases, J lost 7 bases, and 4 bases lay in between. In germline, CDR1 is MGHDK, CDR2 SYGVNS. The CDR3 contains 10 residues. CDR3 sequence: CASRANEQFF. The CDR3 DNA reads as TGTGCCAGCAGGGCTAATGAGCAGTTCTTC.

This clonotype appeared many times. The chain links TRBV29-1 to TRBJ2-2; 8 bases line up with TRBD1. V trimming: 6 bases; J trimming: 6 bases; junction bases outside the gene matches: 3. The CDR3 is 12 amino acids. The germline V gene has CDR1 SQVTM and CDR2 ANQGSEA. CDR3 coding DNA: TGCAGCGTCGACAGGGGCTCCGGGGAGCTGTTTTTT. Translating it yields CSVDRGSGELFF.

This clonotype was recorded at least ten times. The rearrangement uses TRBV3-1 and TRBJ1-6, with a weak D call TRBD1 (6 bases). The CDR3 length is 16 residues. V was shortened by 2 bases and J by 7 bases, with 15 bases between the two germline ends. Germline V lookup: CDR1 LGHDT, CDR2 YNNKEL (reference sequence). The chain's CDR3 is CASSQKSGRGNSPLHF. DNA for the CDR3: TGTGCCAGCAGCCAAAAGAGCGGCAGGGGAAATTCACCCCTCCACTTT.

The V call is TRBV5-6, the J call TRBJ2-7; 11 bases line up with TRBD2. The V gene end was trimmed by 0 bases and the J gene end by 5 bases; junction bases not matched to a gene: 1. Germline loops: CDR1 SGHDT, CDR2 YYEEEE. The CDR3 spans 14 residues. CDR3 protein: CASSLGTSGHEQYF. The CDR3 nucleotides read TGTGCCAGCAGCTTGGGGACTAGCGGGCACGAGCAGTACTTC.

In this sample, this clonotype turned up many times. The V gene is TRBV24-1, the J gene TRBJ2-7; either TRBD1 or TRBD2 may fit D (5 bases each). The V and J ends lost 4 bases and 7 bases respectively, with 19 bases between them. Germline CDR1 and CDR2: KGHDR and SFDVKD. The CDR3 is made up of 15 amino acids. CDR3 DNA sequence: TGTGCCACCAGTGACACCGGGACGGTGGATGGGGAGCAGTACTTC. It encodes CATSDTGTVDGEQYF.

The chain employs TRBV9 and TRBJ2-5; the match to TRBD2 covers 9 bases. The CDR3 consists of 16 residues. In germline, CDR1 is SGDLS, CDR2 YYNGEE. V was pared by 5 bases and J by 0 bases, with 8 bases of the junction left unmatched. The CDR3 region has the DNA TGTGCCAGCAGTTACGGCGCGGGGGGGAACCAAGAGACCCAGTACTTC. Its protein product is CASSYGAGGNQETQYF.

This clonotype was observed at least ten times. V gene TRBV12-3 or TRBV12-4 combines with J gene TRBJ2-4; D is undetermined. This CDR3 has 11 amino acids. The V and J ends lost 5 bases and 7 bases respectively, with 6 bases between them. CDR3 in amino acids: CASSGENIQYF. The CDR3 region has the DNA TGTGCCAGCAGTGGAGAGAACATTCAGTACTTC.

There are a few counts of this clonotype. This chain links TRBV6-2 or TRBV6-3 with TRBJ2-7; a weak D match, TRBD1 (6 bases). Trimming stripped 4 bases from V and 3 bases from J, with 10 bases between. The CDR3 totals 13 residues. Germline V gene sequence: CDR1 MNHEY, CDR2 SVGEGT. CDR3 residues: CASSWDTDYEQYF. In nucleotides, the CDR3 is TGTGCCAGCAGTTGGGACACCGACTACGAGCAGTACTTC.